Shown below are 14 T cell receptor beta chains from a single sample sequenced in a study of OX40 agonist ivuxolimab in advanced cancers. Clones were read by immunoSEQ multiplex PCR, and TCRdb kept only the in-frame ones, dropping some. The sample consists of about 60,000 clones, around 83% of them appearing once. The sample consisted of CD4+ or CD8+ T cells sorted from blood, taken in a trial of the OX40 agonist ivuxolimab. The source is an adult with an advanced solid tumor such as melanoma, head and neck, liver or kidney cancer.

The chain couples TRBV19 to TRBJ1-1; TRBD1 agrees at 10 bases. Germline CDR1 and CDR2: LNHDA and SQIVND (reference sequence). J was trimmed by 5 bases and V by 7 bases; bases with no gene match: 4. The CDR3 runs 13 residues. In nucleotides, the CDR3 is TGTGCCAGTACCACGGACAGGGGGACTGAAGCTTTCTTT. Translated, it gives CASTTDRGTEAFF. Combining the CDR3 with reference TRBV19 and TRBJ1-1 gives the whole variable domain DGGITQSPKYLFRKEGQNVTLSCEQNLNHDAMYWYRQDPGQGLRLIYYSQIVNDFQKGDIAEGYSVSREKKESFPLTVTSAQKNPTAFYLCASTTDRGTEAFFGQGTRLTVV.

The rearrangement joins TRBV19 to TRBJ1-5; D remains ambiguous. Trimming took 7 bases from V and 2 from J, leaving 9 bases between them. CDR1 LNHDA and CDR2 SQIVND come from the germline V gene (reference sequence). The CDR3 contains 13 residues. CDR3 nucleotides: TGTGCCAGTACCGTATCTGGCAATCAGCCCCAGCATTTT. This translates into CASTVSGNQPQHF.

The CDR3 sequence is CASSRDREDGYTF. Written as DNA, the CDR3 is TGTGCCAGCAGCCGGGACAGGGAGGACGGCTACACCTTC. This chain uses TRBV9 with TRBJ1-2, with 9 bases that match TRBD1. The germline V gene encodes CDR1 SGDLS and CDR2 YYNGEE. The CDR3 covers 13 residues. J lost 8 bases, V lost 4 bases, and 6 bases had no gene match.

The CDR3 region has the DNA TGTGCCAGCAGCGGGGGACTAGCGGGGGTAGAGACCCAGTACTTC. It is translated as CASSGGLAGVETQYF. This rearrangement joins TRBV9 to TRBJ2-5; 14 nucleotides agree with TRBD2. Germline loops: CDR1 SGDLS, CDR2 YYNGEE. V shed 3 bases, J shed 4 bases, and the junction held 2 bases outside the gene matches. The CDR3 extends over 15 amino acids. Together with reference TRBV9 and TRBJ2-5, the CDR3 gives the full variable domain: DSGVTQTPKHLITATGQRVTLRCSPRSGDLSVYWYQQSLDQGLQFLIQYYNGEERAKGNILERFSAQQFPDLHSELNLSSLELGDSALYFCASSGGLAGVETQYFGPGTRLLVL.

The chain has TRBV7-7 and TRBJ2-1; TRBD1 aligns across 8 bases. Losses at the gene ends were 4 bases for V and 4 bases for J; bases not matched to a gene: 6. Per germline, CDR1 SSHAT and CDR2 FNYEAQ (reference sequence). The CDR3 is 15 amino acids. In DNA, the CDR3 is TGTGCCAGCAGCTCCGGGACAGGACTATACAATGAGCAGTTCTTC. Its protein product is CASSSGTGLYNEQFF.

The rearrangement uses TRBV7-6 and TRBJ2-5; D is uncertain. Looked up from germline, CDR1 is SGHVS and CDR2 is FNYEAQ. The CDR3 loop spans 14 amino acids. V was shortened by 1 base and J by 5 bases, with 11 bases between the two germline ends. CDR3 in DNA: TGTGCCAGCAGCTTAGAAGACCTGGGGGAGACCCAGTACTTC. Its protein product is CASSLEDLGETQYF. The variable domain in full, with the rest retrieved from reference TRBV7-6 and TRBJ2-5, is GAGVSQSPRYKVTKRGQDVALRCDPISGHVSLYWYRQALGQGPEFLTYFNYEAQQDKSGLPNDRFSAERPEGSISTLTIQRTEQRDSAMYRCASSLEDLGETQYFGPGTRLLVL.

The J gene is TRBJ1-1, the V gene TRBV6-1; 9 bases agree with TRBD1. From germline, CDR1 is MNHNS and CDR2 SASEGT. V lost 1 base and J lost 3; bases outside the gene matches: 9. The CDR3 is made up of 17 amino acids. CDR3 sequence reads: CASSEGGTGRLDTEAFF. DNA of the CDR3: TGTGCCAGCAGTGAAGGGGGGACAGGGAGACTCGACACTGAAGCTTTCTTT.

The chain combines TRBV19 with TRBJ2-4, with 7 bases aligning to TRBD2. The J segment lost 0 bases and the V segment lost 6 bases, leaving 5 bases of the junction unmatched. Germline V gene lookup returns CDR1 LNHDA and CDR2 SQIVND (reference sequence). The CDR3 covers 15 residues. In nucleotides, the CDR3 is TGTGCCAGTAGCCAAGCGGGGATAGCCAAAAACATTCAGTACTTC. This sequence encodes CASSQAGIAKNIQYF.

This chain uses TRBV6-1 with TRBJ2-7; TRBD1 matches at 11 bases. The junction had 12 bases not matched to a gene; V was cut back by 9 bases and J by 5 bases. Germline CDR1 reads MNHNS; CDR2 reads SASEGT. The CDR3 length is 15 residues. This CDR3 is CASNAAGTGGNEQYF. CDR3 DNA sequence: TGTGCCAGTAACGCCGCCGGGACAGGGGGGAACGAGCAGTACTTC.

The V gene is TRBV18, the J gene TRBJ1-6; the D is unclear. V was cut by 4 bases and J by 7 bases, with 17 bases left in between. The CDR3 totals 16 residues. Germline-derived CDR1 and CDR2 are KGHSH and LQKENI. CDR3 amino acids: CASSLQRGKPNSPLHF. The DNA of the CDR3 is TGTGCCAGCTCACTGCAGAGAGGGAAACCCAATTCACCCCTCCACTTT.

This sequence joins TRBV5-6 and TRBJ1-3; a possible D gene is TRBD1 (5 bases). This CDR3 region has 15 residues. The V gene's germline CDR1 is SGHDT and CDR2 YYEEEE. V was clipped by 0 bases and J by 3 bases, with 10 bases between them. CDR3 residues: CASSLGPRVGNTIYF. CDR3 coding DNA: TGTGCCAGCAGCTTGGGGCCCAGGGTTGGAAACACCATATATTTT.

This chain uses TRBV6-1 with TRBJ1-2; 10 bases match TRBD1. The trim removed 5 bases at V and 4 bases at J, leaving 7 bases unmatched. This CDR3 has 15 residues. Germline CDR1 is MNHNS and CDR2 is SASEGT. CDR3 nucleotide sequence: TGTGCCAGCAGTAGGGGACAGGGGTCCCCCTATGGCTACACCTTC. The encoded protein is CASSRGQGSPYGYTF.

This rearrangement joins TRBV11-3 to TRBJ2-1; 8 bases fit TRBD1. The trim removed 4 bases at V and 5 bases at J, leaving 7 bases unmatched. CDR1 is SGHNT, CDR2 YENEEA, per germline. The CDR3 has 15 amino acids. This CDR3 reads CASSSDRGKNNEQFF. The CDR3 DNA follows: TGTGCCAGCAGCTCCGACAGGGGCAAGAACAATGAGCAGTTCTTC.

The chain employs TRBV5-1 and TRBJ2-5, with 7 bases that match TRBD1. Trimming at V came to 0 bases and at J to 5 bases, leaving 1 base not matched to a gene. The CDR3 runs 13 residues. Germline lookup yields CDR1 SGHRS and CDR2 YFSETQ. In DNA, the CDR3 is TGCGCCAGCAGCTTGGAAGGGGGCGAGACCCAGTACTTC. This encodes CASSLEGGETQYF.